The 20 T cell receptor beta chains in this list originate from one sample, sequenced in a study of breast tumors, draining lymph nodes, adjacent tissues. Via MiXCR, TCRdb re-called the multiplex PCR reads, giving one row per CDR3 protein. The sample holds 150,000 to 250,000 distinct CDR3 sequences; roughly 31% are singletons and the top ten take around 4.4%. Breast cancer patients provided tissue from their axillary draining lymph nodes. Sequenced input: axillary lymph node tissue. These receptors originate from a female donor with breast cancer. Some clones in this sample may be carry-over from other donors' samples.

This clonotype was observed a few times. The chain has TRBV30 and TRBJ2-1, with D uncertain. Trimming shortened V by 2 bases and J by 0 bases, and 8 bases separated the two germline ends. The CDR3 has 14 residues. Germline-derived CDR1 and CDR2 are GTSNPN and SVGIG (reference sequence). The CDR3, as DNA: TGTGCCTGGAGTCGCACAAGCTCCTACAATGAGCAGTTCTTC. This codes for CAWSRTSSYNEQFF.

Details on this clonotype: A much larger clone sits a single nucleotide away, making a read error possible. The chain carries TRBV30 and TRBJ2-3; TRBD1 matches at 7 bases. Germline-derived CDR1 and CDR2 are GTSNPN and SVGIG (reference sequence). The CDR3 totals 14 residues. This CDR3 is CARSGGQSTDTQYF. The CDR3 coding sequence is TGTGCCCGGAGTGGGGGACAGTCGACAGATACGCAGTATTTT. The entire variable domain, with the rest obtained from reference TRBV30 and TRBJ2-3, is as follows: SQTIHQWPATLVQPVGSPLSLECTVEGTSNPNLYWYRQAAGRGLQLLFYSVGIGQISSEVPQNLSASRPQDRQFILSSKKLLLSDSGFYLCARSGGQSTDTQYFGPGTRLTVL.

This clonotype was observed a handful of times. A much larger clone differs from this one at a single base, so this may be a read error. V gene TRBV6-6 combines with J gene TRBJ1-2; D is unclear. The CDR3 is made up of 13 amino acids. Per germline, CDR1 MNHNY and CDR2 SVGAGI (reference sequence). V lost 4 bases, J lost 7 bases, and 13 bases lay in between. In DNA form, the CDR3 reads TGTGCCAGCAGTTCCTCGAGAGGAGGTGGCTACACCTTC. Protein: CASSSSRGGGYTF.

Remarks on this clonotype: A much larger clonotype is one base distant, so this may be a read error. V usage is TRBV2 and J usage is TRBJ2-5; 11 bases are shared with TRBD1. Germline lookup yields CDR1 SNHLY and CDR2 FYNNEI. The CDR3 spans 14 residues. The CDR3 loop reads CASSTGQGGEPQYF. CDR3 in DNA: TGCGCCAGCAGCACGGGACAGGGGGGCGAGCCCCAGTACTTC.

The chain has TRBV12-3 or TRBV12-4 and TRBJ2-7; 7 bases line up with TRBD1. CDR3 size: 14 residues. V was clipped by 5 bases and J by 6 bases; unmatched bases: 10. The CDR3 spells CASSPLTGYLEQYF. In DNA, the CDR3 is TGTGCCAGCAGTCCCCTGACAGGGTATCTCGAGCAGTACTTC.

The chain joins TRBV11-2 to TRBJ2-1, with 7 bases that match TRBD1. From germline, CDR1 is SGHAT and CDR2 FQNNGV. CDR3 length equals 15 residues. V was pared by 4 bases and J by 6 bases, with 9 bases of the junction left unmatched. The CDR3 spells CASSYYGTASNEQFF. Here the CDR3 DNA reads TGTGCCAGCAGCTACTACGGGACAGCGAGCAATGAGCAGTTCTTC.

The chain links TRBV19 to TRBJ1-3, with 7 bases lining up with TRBD1. The V and J ends lost 4 bases and 0 bases, in that order; junction bases with no gene match: 3. The CDR3 has 15 amino acids. Germline loops: CDR1 LNHDA, CDR2 SQIVND (reference sequence). The CDR3 coding sequence is TGTGCCAGTAGTAGCCGGGACAGCTCTGGAAACACCATATATTTT. This codes for CASSSRDSSGNTIYF. Together with reference TRBV19 and TRBJ1-3, the CDR3 gives the full variable domain: DGGITQSPKYLFRKEGQNVTLSCEQNLNHDAMYWYRQDPGQGLRLIYYSQIVNDFQKGDIAEGYSVSREKKESFPLTVTSAQKNPTAFYLCASSSRDSSGNTIYFGEGSWLTVV.

The V gene is TRBV2, the J gene TRBJ2-2, with TRBD1 matching 11 bases. V shed 7 bases, J shed 6 bases, and the junction held 7 bases outside the gene matches. The CDR3 sequence is 15 residues long. Germline V gene sequence: CDR1 SNHLY, CDR2 FYNNEI. CDR3 sequence: CASNTRDRGAGELFF. CDR3 in DNA: TGTGCCAGCAATACCCGGGACAGGGGGGCCGGGGAGCTGTTTTTT.

V gene TRBV30 combines with J gene TRBJ1-1; tentatively, D is TRBD1 (5 bases). The CDR3 totals 13 residues. Between the trimmed V and J ends, which lost 3 bases and 1 base, there was a span of 9 bases. Germline-derived CDR1 and CDR2 are GTSNPN and SVGIG (reference sequence). In nucleotides, the CDR3 is TGTGCCTGGAGCCTTGGGGGGAACACTGAAGCTTTCTTT. This encodes CAWSLGGNTEAFF. Full variable domain (rest looked up from reference TRBV30 and TRBJ1-1): SQTIHQWPATLVQPVGSPLSLECTVEGTSNPNLYWYRQAAGRGLQLLFYSVGIGQISSEVPQNLSASRPQDRQFILSSKKLLLSDSGFYLCAWSLGGNTEAFFGQGTRLTVV.

There are a few counts of this clonotype. Germline and junction disagree at one end, which may indicate a read error. The chain recombines TRBV10-3 with TRBJ2-3; 10 bases are shared with TRBD2. This CDR3 has 17 amino acids. Germline assignment: CDR1 ENHRY and CDR2 SYGVKD. As DNA, the CDR3 is TGTGCCATCAGTGAGTCGAGCGGGGGGGCGGTCACAGATACGCGGTATTTT. Translating gives CAISESSGGAVTDTRYF.

This clonotype was seen only a few times. This could be a read error, since a much larger clone is one nucleotide away. As the CDR3 is not closed by the conserved phenylalanine or tryptophan, this likely results from a read error. The chain recombines TRBV7-6 with TRBJ2-1, with D unclear. Trimming pared 1 base from V and 3 bases from J, leaving 7 bases between. Per the germline V gene, CDR1 is SGHVS and CDR2 is FNYEAQ. The CDR3 loop spans 14 amino acids. CDR3 in amino acids: CASSLGYRYNEQFL. The CDR3 DNA follows: TGTGCCAGCAGCTTAGGGTACCGCTACAATGAGCAGTTCCTC.

This chain's CDR3 is CASWAGAYGYTF. CDR3 coding DNA: TGTGCCTCCTGGGCAGGGGCATATGGCTACACCTTC. The gene calls are TRBV25-1 and TRBJ1-2, with D possibly TRBD1 on 6 matching bases. CDR1 and CDR2 from the germline V gene are MGHDK and SYGVNS. The CDR3 contains 12 residues. Trimming took off 11 bases at V and 5 bases at J, with 15 bases between the two ends.

This clonotype was counted ten times or more. The chain has TRBV20-1 and TRBJ2-1; D is possibly TRBD2 (5 bases). Germline CDR1 reads DFQATT; CDR2 reads SNEGSKA (reference sequence). Trimming removed 4 bases from V and 1 base from J, with 11 bases in between. This CDR3 has 14 residues. CDR3 protein: CSAINRGSYNEQFF. In DNA form, the CDR3 reads TGCAGTGCTATTAACAGAGGGTCCTACAATGAGCAGTTCTTC.

This clonotype appeared many times. The V call is TRBV9, the J call TRBJ1-6; D uncertain. V was trimmed by 0 bases and J by 7 bases, leaving 11 bases between them. The CDR3 loop spans 15 amino acids. In germline, CDR1 is SGDLS, CDR2 YYNGEE. The CDR3 DNA reads as TGTGCCAGCAGCGTAGCTGGGGAGCCAAATTCACCCCTCCACTTT. Its translation: CASSVAGEPNSPLHF.

The rearrangement joins TRBV5-8 to TRBJ2-1; 9 bases are a match to TRBD2. J gave up 0 bases and V 10 bases, and 11 bases lay outside the gene matches. This CDR3 contains 16 residues. Germline V lookup: CDR1 SGHTS, CDR2 YDEGEE. CDR3 in DNA: TGTGCCGGCTCACCATTTAGCGGGAGCTCCTACAATGAGCAGTTCTTC. This codes for CAGSPFSGSSYNEQFF.

This clonotype was observed at least ten times. The junction differs from germline at one of its ends, possibly a read error. J is TRBJ1-2 and V is TRBV7-9, with D unclear. Looked up from germline, CDR1 is SEHNR and CDR2 is FQNEAQ (reference sequence). The CDR3 is made up of 13 amino acids. CDR3 loop: CAGSPWERAGYTF. CDR3 coding DNA: TGTGCCGGCAGCCCCTGGGAGAGAGCTGGCTACACCTTC.

Many counts were recorded for this clonotype. The V call is TRBV6-5, the J call TRBJ2-2; 8 bases are shared with TRBD1. The V gene end was trimmed by 8 bases and the J gene end by 5 bases; junction bases not matched to a gene: 4. This CDR3 contains 13 residues. The germline V gene encodes CDR1 MNHEY and CDR2 SVGAGI. The CDR3 loop reads CASSRGLTGELFF. The CDR3 bases are TGTGCCAGCTCCAGGGGGCTGACCGGGGAGCTGTTTTTT.

This clonotype was counted ten times or more. The chain uses TRBV20-1 and TRBJ2-5; 11 nucleotides line up with TRBD1. Trimming removed 3 bases from V and 4 bases from J; junction bases left unmatched: 10. The CDR3 contains 16 residues. Germline V gene data show CDR1 as DFQATT and CDR2 as SNEGSKA (reference sequence). CDR3 DNA: TGCAGTGCTAGGGACAGGGGGCGCTGGGGTCCAGAGACCCAGTACTTC. This gives the protein CSARDRGRWGPETQYF.

This clonotype has ten or more counts. The V gene is TRBV7-9, the J gene TRBJ2-7; 12 nucleotides line up with TRBD1. The CDR3 contains 12 residues. The germline gives CDR1 SEHNR, CDR2 FQNEAQ (reference sequence). With V trimmed by 9 bases and J by 7 bases, 4 bases remained unmatched. In nucleotides, the CDR3 is TGTGCCAGGGGGACAGGGGGCTGGGAGCAGTACTTC. Translation gives CARGTGGWEQYF.

This clonotype was detected many times. The rearrangement links TRBV15 to TRBJ2-7, with 9 bases fitting TRBD2. V trimming: 5 bases; J trimming: 6 bases; junction bases outside the gene matches: 8. There are 14 residues in the CDR3. CDR1 and CDR2 from the germline V gene are LNHNV and YYDKDF (reference sequence). The CDR3 nucleotides are TGTGCCACCAGCTCCGCCCTGACTAGCGGCGAGCAGTACTTC. This codes for CATSSALTSGEQYF. The complete variable domain, with remaining parts taken from reference TRBV15 and TRBJ2-7, reads DAMVIQNPRYQVTQFGKPVTLSCSQTLNHNVMYWYQQKSSQAPKLLFHYYDKDFNNEADTPDNFQSRRPNTSFCFLDIRSPGLGDTAMYLCATSSALTSGEQYFGPGTRLTVT.